A single sample is the source of the 12 T cell receptor beta chains below, sequenced in a study of blood T cells in healthy people across ages. The use of a sample-barcoded 5' primer and a J-beta primer mix characterized a second PCR of roughly 6 to 11 cycles. From the 5' RACE reads, TCRdb called clonotypes with MiXCR, one entry per CDR3 protein. Found here are 600,000 to 650,000 distinct CDR3 sequences, under 70% of them singletons; the top ten hold over 30%. Sequenced sample: blood. The receptors originated from a man aged 55-75 years in good health.

The table lists this clonotype with a count of one. The chain links TRBV19 to TRBJ2-7, with 7 bases matching TRBD1. The CDR3 consists of 14 residues. The germline gives CDR1 LNHDA, CDR2 SQIVND (reference sequence). Germline trimming cut 6 bases from V and 2 bases from J; bases unmatched to any gene: 7. CDR3 protein: CASSGQAGAYEQYF. In DNA, the CDR3 is TGTGCCAGTAGCGGACAGGCCGGAGCCTACGAGCAGTACTTC.

The gene calls are TRBV11-1 and TRBJ2-5; no clear D. The CDR3 loop spans 13 amino acids. The V gene's germline CDR1 is SGHAT and CDR2 FQDESV (reference sequence). Trimming took 5 bases from V and 2 from J, leaving 9 bases between them. The CDR3 nucleotides read TGTGCCAGCAGCCGGGTGTTACAAGAGACCCAGTACTTC. Residues: CASSRVLQETQYF.

The genes are TRBV6-5 and TRBJ2-5; D gene ambiguous. The CDR3 consists of 11 residues. CDR1 and CDR2 (germline): MNHEY, SVGAGI. Trimming took off 7 bases at V and 6 bases at J, with 9 bases between the two ends. CDR3 region: CASTQGQTQYF. The DNA for the CDR3 is TGTGCCAGCACCCAAGGGCAGACCCAGTACTTC.

This clonotype came up a few times. This sequence joins TRBV12-3 or TRBV12-4 and TRBJ2-2; D not resolved. The CDR3 sequence is 14 residues long. V lost 6 bases and J lost 1, with 9 bases in between. The CDR3: CASSTTWNTGELFF. Written as DNA, the CDR3 is TGTGCCAGCAGCACCACCTGGAACACCGGGGAGCTGTTTTTT.

This clonotype was recorded a few times. J is TRBJ1-5 and V is TRBV12-3 or TRBV12-4; D possibly corresponds to TRBD1 (5 bases). V dropped 1 base and J dropped 0 bases, with 7 bases sitting between them. The length of the CDR3 is 15 residues. The CDR3 is CASSLGGDSNQPQHF. The CDR3 nucleotides read TGTGCCAGCAGTTTAGGGGGGGATAGCAATCAGCCCCAGCATTTT.

The chain uses TRBV6-6 and TRBJ2-1, with 8 bases fitting TRBD2. The trim removed 4 bases at V and 7 bases at J, leaving 9 bases unmatched. The CDR3 is made up of 15 amino acids. The germline gives CDR1 MNHNY, CDR2 SVGAGI (reference sequence). The chain's CDR3 is CASSSGRGGVNEQFF. In DNA form, the CDR3 reads TGTGCCAGCAGTTCGGGACGGGGGGGCGTGAATGAGCAGTTCTTC.

The chain joins TRBV6-5 to TRBJ2-1, with D tentatively TRBD1 or TRBD2 (7 bases each). The CDR3 is 14 amino acids. Germline CDR1 reads MNHEY; CDR2 reads SVGAGI. Trimming took 6 bases from V and 6 from J, leaving 15 bases between them. The CDR3 spells CASSPDREGNEQFF. DNA of the CDR3: TGTGCCAGCAGCCCAGACAGGGAGGGCAATGAGCAGTTCTTC.

CDR3 DNA: TGTGCCAGCAGCTTATCTGAGAACCAGCCCCAGCATTTT. Translation: CASSLSENQPQHF. This chain connects TRBV7-6 to TRBJ1-5, with D hard to call. Germline V gene data show CDR1 as SGHVS and CDR2 as FNYEAQ. The CDR3 runs 13 residues. V lost 2 bases, J lost 7 bases, and 9 bases lay in between.

This clonotype was picked up a small number of times. CDR3 region: CSVRKVNEQFF. As DNA, the CDR3 is TGCAGCGTGAGAAAAGTCAATGAGCAGTTCTTC. The chain uses TRBV29-1 and TRBJ2-1, with D hard to call. With 6 bases removed from V and 6 bases from J, the gap between germline ends came to 9 bases. In germline, CDR1 is SQVTM, CDR2 ANQGSEA. The CDR3 is 11 amino acids.

V is TRBV29-1 and J is TRBJ1-5; D unresolved. Germline CDR1 SQVTM, CDR2 ANQGSEA. The CDR3 totals 12 residues. The V end lost 8 bases, the J end lost 5 bases, and 13 bases lay between the germline ends. CDR3 sequence (DNA): TGCAGCCCTGGGATGGGCGATCAGCCCCAGCATTTT. Translated, it gives CSPGMGDQPQHF.

This chain joins TRBV6-6 and TRBJ1-6; D unclear. The V and J ends lost 0 bases and 7 bases respectively, with 16 bases between them. CDR1 and CDR2 (germline): MNHNY, SVGAGI (reference sequence). This CDR3 has 17 amino acids. The CDR3 nucleotides are TGTGCCAGCAGTTACTCGAGCGGCAGCGCCTCGAATTCACCCCTCCACTTT. Residues: CASSYSSGSASNSPLHF.

This clonotype was picked up one time. CDR3 DNA sequence: TGTGCCAGCAGCATCAACAGGGGTACGGACGAGCAGTACTTC. As protein: CASSINRGTDEQYF. The chain is built from TRBV5-5 and TRBJ2-5; TRBD1 matches at 7 bases. The end of the DNA aligns better with TRBJ2-7, so the J call may be wrong. The CDR3 covers 14 residues. Germline V gene sequence: CDR1 SGHKS, CDR2 YYEKEE (reference sequence).